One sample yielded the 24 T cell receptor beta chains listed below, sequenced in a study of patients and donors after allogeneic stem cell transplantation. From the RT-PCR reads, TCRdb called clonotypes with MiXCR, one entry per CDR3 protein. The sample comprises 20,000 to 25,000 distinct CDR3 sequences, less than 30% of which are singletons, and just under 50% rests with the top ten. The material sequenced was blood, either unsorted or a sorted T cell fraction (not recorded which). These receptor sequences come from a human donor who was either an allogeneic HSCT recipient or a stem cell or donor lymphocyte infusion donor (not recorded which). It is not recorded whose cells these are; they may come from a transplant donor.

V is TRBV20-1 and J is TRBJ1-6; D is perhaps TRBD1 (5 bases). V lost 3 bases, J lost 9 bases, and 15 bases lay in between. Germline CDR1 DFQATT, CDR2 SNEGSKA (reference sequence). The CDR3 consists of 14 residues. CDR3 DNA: TGCAGTGCTAGCGTCGGGACCGTGGCTTCACCCCTCCACTTT. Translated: CSASVGTVASPLHF.

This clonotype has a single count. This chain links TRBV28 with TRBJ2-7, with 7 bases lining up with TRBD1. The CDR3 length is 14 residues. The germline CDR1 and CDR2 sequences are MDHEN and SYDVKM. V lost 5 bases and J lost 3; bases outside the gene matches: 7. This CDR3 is CASSGPGQLYEQYV. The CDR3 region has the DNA TGTGCCAGCAGTGGCCCGGGACAGCTCTACGAGCAGTACGTC.

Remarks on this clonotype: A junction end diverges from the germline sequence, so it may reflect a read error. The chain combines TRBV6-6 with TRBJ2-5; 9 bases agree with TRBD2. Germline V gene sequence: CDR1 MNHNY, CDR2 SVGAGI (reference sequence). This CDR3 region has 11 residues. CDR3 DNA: TGTGCCAGCAGTTACGGGACTAGCCGCCGCTTC. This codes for CASSYGTSRRF.

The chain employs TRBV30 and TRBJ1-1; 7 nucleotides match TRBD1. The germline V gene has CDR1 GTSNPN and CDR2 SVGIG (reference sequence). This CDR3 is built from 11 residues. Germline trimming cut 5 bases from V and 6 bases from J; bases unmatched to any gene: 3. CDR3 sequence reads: CAWQGVAEAFF. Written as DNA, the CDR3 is TGTGCCTGGCAGGGGGTAGCTGAAGCTTTCTTT.

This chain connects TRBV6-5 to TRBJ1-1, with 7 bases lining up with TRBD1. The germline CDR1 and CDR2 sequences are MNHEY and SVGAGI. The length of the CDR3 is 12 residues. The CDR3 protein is CSLDRVNTEAFF. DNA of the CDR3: TGTTCTTTAGACAGGGTGAACACTGAAGCTTTCTTT.

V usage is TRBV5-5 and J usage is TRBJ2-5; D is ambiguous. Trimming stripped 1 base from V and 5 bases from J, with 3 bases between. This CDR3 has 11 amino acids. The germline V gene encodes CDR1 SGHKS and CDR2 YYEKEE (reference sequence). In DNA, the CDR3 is TGTGCCAGCAGCTTGTCTGAGACCCAGTACTTC. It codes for CASSLSETQYF.

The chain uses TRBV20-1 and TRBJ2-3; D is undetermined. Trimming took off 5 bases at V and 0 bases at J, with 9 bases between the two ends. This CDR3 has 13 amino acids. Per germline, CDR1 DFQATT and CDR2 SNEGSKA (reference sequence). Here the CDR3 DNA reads TGCAGTGCTCCAATCGGTAGCACAGATACGCAGTATTTT. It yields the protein CSAPIGSTDTQYF.

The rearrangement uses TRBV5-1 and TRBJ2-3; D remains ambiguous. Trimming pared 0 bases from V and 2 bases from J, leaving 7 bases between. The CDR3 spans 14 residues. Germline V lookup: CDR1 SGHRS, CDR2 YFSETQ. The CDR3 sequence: CASSLVDLTDTQYF. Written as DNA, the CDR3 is TGCGCCAGCAGCTTGGTCGACCTCACAGATACGCAGTATTTT.

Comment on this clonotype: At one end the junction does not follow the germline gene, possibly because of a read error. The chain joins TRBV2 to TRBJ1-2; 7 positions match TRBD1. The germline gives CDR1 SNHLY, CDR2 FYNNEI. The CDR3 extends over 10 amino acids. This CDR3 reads CASSPDRTFF. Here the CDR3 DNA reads TGTGCCAGCAGTCCGGACAGGACCTTCTTC.

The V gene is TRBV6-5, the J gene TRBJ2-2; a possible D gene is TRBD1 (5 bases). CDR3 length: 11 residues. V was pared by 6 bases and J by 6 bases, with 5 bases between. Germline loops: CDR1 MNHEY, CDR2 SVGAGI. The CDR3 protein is CASSRAGELFF. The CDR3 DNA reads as TGTGCCAGCAGCAGGGCCGGGGAGCTGTTTTTT.

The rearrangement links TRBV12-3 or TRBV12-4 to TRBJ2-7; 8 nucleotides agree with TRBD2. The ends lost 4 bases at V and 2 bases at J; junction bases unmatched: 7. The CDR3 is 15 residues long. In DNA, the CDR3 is TGTGCCAGCAGTTCTCAGCGGGGGCCGACCTACGAGCAGTACGTC. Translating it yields CASSSQRGPTYEQYV.

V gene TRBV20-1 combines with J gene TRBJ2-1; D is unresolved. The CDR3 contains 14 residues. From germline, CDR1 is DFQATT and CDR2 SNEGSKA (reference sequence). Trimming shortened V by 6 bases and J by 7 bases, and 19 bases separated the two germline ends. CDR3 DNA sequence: TGCAGTGCCCTCGGACCCCATAATCAGAATGAGCAGTTCTTC. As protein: CSALGPHNQNEQFF.

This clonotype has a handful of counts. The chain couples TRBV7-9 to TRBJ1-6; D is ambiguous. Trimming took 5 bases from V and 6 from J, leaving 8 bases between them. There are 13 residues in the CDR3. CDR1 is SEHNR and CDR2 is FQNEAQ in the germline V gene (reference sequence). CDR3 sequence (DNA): TGTGCCAGCAGCGGGGAGGGTAATTCACCCCTCCACTTT. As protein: CASSGEGNSPLHF.

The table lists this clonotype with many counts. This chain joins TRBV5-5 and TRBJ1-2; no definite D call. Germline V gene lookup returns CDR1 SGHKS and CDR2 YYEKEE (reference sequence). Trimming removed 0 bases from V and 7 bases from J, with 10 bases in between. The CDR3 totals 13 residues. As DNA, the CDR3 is TGTGCCAGCAGCTTGGCCACATCCTCTGGCTACACCTTC. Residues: CASSLATSSGYTF.

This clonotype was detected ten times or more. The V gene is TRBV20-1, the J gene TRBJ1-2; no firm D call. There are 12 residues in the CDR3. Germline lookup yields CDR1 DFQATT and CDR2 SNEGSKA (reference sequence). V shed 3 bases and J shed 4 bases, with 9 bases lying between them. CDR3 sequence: CSASYSFYGYTF. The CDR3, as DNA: TGCAGTGCTAGTTACAGTTTCTATGGCTACACCTTC.

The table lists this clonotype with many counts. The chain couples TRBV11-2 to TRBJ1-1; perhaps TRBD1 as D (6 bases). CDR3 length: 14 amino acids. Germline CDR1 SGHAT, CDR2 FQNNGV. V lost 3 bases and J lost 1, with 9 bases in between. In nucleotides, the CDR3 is TGTGCCAGCAGCTTGGGACATTCGAACACTGAAGCTTTCTTT. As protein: CASSLGHSNTEAFF.

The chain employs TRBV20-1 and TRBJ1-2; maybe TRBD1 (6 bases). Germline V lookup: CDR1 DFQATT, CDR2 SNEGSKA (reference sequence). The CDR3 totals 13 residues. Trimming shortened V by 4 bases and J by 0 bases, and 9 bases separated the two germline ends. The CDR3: CSAIRGTNYGYTF. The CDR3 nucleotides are TGCAGTGCTATCAGGGGCACTAACTATGGCTACACCTTC.

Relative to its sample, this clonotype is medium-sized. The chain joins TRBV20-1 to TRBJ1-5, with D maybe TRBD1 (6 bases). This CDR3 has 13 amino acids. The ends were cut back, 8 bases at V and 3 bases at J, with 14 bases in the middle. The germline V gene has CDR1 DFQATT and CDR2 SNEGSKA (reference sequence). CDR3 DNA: TGCAGTTCGTTGGGACACAACAATCAGCCCCAGCATTTT. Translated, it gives CSSLGHNNQPQHF.

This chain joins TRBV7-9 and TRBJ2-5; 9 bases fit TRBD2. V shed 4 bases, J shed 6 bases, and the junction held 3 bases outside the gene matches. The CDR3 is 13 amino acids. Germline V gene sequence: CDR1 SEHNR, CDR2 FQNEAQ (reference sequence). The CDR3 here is CASSSGTSKTQYF. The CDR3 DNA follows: TGTGCCAGCAGCTCCGGGACTAGCAAGACCCAGTACTTC.

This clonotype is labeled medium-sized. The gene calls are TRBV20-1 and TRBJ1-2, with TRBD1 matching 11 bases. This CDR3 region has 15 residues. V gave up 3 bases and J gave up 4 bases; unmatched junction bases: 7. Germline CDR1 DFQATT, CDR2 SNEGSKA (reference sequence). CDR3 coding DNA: TGCAGTGCTAGCCCCGGACAGGGGGCGGCCTATGGCTACACCTTC. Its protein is CSASPGQGAAYGYTF.

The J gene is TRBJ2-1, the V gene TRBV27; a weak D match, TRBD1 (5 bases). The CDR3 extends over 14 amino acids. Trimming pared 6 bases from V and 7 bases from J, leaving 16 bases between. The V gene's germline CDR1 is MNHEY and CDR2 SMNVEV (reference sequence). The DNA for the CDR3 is TGTGCCAGCAGGCCCTGGGGCCGAGGAAATGAGCAGTTCTTC. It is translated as CASRPWGRGNEQFF.

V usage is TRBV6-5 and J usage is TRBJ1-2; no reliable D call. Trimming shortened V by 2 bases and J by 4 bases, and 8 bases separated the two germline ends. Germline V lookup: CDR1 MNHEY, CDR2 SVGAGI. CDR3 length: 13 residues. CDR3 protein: CASSYPGAYGYTF. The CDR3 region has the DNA TGTGCCAGCAGTTACCCAGGTGCCTATGGCTACACCTTC.

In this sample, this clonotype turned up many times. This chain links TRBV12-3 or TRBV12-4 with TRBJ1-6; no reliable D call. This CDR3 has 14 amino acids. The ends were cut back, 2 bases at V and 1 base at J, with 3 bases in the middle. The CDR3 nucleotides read TGTGCCAGCAGTTTAAGTTCCTATAATTCACCCCTCCACTTT. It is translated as CASSLSSYNSPLHF.

CDR3 nucleotide sequence: TGTGCCAGCAGAAAACCAGGTTGGAACACTGAAGCTTTCTTT. It encodes CASRKPGWNTEAFF. This chain links TRBV11-2 with TRBJ1-1; D gene uncertain. The germline gives CDR1 SGHAT, CDR2 FQNNGV. Trimming removed 6 bases from V and 1 base from J, with 12 bases in between. The CDR3 loop spans 14 amino acids.